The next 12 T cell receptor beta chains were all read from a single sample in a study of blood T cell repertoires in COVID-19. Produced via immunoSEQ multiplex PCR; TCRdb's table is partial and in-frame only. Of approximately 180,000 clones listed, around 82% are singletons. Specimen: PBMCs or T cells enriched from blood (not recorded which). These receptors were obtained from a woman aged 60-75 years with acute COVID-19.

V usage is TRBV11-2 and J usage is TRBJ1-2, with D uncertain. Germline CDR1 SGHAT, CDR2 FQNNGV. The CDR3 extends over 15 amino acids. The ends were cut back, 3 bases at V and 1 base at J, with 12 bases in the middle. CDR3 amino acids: CASSFSSRVNYGYTF. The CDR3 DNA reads TGTGCCAGCAGCTTTAGCAGTCGTGTTAACTATGGCTACACCTTC.

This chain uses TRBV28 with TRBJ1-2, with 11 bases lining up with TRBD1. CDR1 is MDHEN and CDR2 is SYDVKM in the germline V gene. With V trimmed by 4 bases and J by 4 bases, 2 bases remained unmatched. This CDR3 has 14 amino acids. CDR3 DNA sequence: TGTGCCAGCAGTTGGGGACAGGGGGTCTATGGCTACACCTTC. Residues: CASSWGQGVYGYTF.

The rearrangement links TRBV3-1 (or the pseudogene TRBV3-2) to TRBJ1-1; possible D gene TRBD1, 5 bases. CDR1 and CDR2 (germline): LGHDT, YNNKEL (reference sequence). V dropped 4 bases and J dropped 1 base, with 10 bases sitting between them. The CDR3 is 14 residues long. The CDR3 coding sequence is TGTGCCAGCAGCCTGACAGATACGAACACTGAAGCTTTCTTT. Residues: CASSLTDTNTEAFF.

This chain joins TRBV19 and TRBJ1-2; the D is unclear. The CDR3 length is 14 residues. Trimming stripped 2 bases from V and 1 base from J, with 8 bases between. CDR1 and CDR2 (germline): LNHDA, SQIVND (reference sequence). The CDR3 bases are TGTGCCAGTAGTATAACCGGGATTAACTATGGCTACACCTTC. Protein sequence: CASSITGINYGYTF.

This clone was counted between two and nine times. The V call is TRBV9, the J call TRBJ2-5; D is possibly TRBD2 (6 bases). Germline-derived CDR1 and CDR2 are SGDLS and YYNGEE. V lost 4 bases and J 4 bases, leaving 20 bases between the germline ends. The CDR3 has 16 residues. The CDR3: CASSLGAGTLAETQYF. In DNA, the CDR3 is TGTGCCAGCAGCCTCGGGGCAGGGACTCTGGCAGAGACCCAGTACTTC.

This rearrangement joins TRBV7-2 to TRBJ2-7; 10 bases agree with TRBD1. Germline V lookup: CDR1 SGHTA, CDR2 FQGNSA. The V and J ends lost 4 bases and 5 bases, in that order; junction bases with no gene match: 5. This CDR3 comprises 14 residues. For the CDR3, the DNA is TGTGCCAGCAGCTCATCCGGGACAGGGGACGAGCAGTACTTC. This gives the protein CASSSSGTGDEQYF.

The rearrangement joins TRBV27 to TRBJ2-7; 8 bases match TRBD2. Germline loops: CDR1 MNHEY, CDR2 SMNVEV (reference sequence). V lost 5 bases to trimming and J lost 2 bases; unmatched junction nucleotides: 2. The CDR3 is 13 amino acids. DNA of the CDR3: TGTGCCAGCAGTCCTAGCGGGCCCTACGAGCAGTACTTC. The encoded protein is CASSPSGPYEQYF.

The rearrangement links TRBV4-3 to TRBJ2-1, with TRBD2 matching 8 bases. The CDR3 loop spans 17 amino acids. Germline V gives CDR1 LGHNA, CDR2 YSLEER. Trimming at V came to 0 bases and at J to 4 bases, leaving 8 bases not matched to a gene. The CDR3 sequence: CASSQEVSGGGYNEQFF. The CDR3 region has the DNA TGCGCCAGCAGCCAAGAAGTAAGCGGGGGTGGGTACAATGAGCAGTTCTTC.

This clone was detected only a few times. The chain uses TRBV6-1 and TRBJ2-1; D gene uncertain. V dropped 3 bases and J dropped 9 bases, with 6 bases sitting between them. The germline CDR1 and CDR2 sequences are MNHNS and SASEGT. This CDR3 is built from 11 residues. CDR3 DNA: TGTGCCAGCAGTGACAGTGGTGAGCAGTTCTTC. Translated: CASSDSGEQFF.

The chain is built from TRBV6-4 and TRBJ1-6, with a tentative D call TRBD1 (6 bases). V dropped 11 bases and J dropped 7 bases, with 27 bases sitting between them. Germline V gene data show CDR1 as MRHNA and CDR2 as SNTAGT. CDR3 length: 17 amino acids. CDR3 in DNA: TGTGCCGGGGGCGAGGGCAGGGAGGGGGTTTTCAATTCACCCCTCCACTTT. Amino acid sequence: CAGGEGREGVFNSPLHF.

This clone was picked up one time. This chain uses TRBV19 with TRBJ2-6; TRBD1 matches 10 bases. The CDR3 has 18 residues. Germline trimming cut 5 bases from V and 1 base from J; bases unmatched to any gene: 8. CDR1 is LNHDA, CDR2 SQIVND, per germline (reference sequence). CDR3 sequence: CASSADRGLGSGANVLTF. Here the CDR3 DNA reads TGTGCCAGTAGTGCCGACAGGGGGCTTGGATCTGGGGCCAACGTCCTGACTTTC.

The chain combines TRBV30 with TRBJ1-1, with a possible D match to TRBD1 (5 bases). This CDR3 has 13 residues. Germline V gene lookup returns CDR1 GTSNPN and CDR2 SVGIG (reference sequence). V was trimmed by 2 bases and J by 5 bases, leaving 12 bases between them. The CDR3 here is CAWSRRERTEAFF. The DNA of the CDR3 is TGTGCCTGGAGTCGCAGGGAAAGAACTGAAGCTTTCTTT.